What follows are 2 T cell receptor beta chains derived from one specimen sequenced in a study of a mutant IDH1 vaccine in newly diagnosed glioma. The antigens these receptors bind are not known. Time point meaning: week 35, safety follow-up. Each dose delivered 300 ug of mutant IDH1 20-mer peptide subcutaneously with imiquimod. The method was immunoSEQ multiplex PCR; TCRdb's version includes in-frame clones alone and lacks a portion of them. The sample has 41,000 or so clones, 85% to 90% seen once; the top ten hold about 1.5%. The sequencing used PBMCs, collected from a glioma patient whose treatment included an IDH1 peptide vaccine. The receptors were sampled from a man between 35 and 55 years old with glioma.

CDR3 in amino acids: CSVATRRISTDTQYF. The CDR3 bases are TGCAGCGTCGCCACACGGAGGATTAGCACAGATACGCAGTATTTT. V gene TRBV29-1 combines with J gene TRBJ2-3, with D perhaps TRBD2 (5 bases). Trimming pared 6 bases from V and 0 bases from J, leaving 16 bases between. Per the germline V gene, CDR1 is SQVTM and CDR2 is ANQGSEA. CDR3 length equals 15 residues.

This CDR3 is CASSPTLDPSYNEQFF. DNA for the CDR3: TGTGCCAGCAGCCCTACCTTGGACCCATCCTACAATGAGCAGTTCTTC. The chain employs TRBV7-2 and TRBJ2-1; D unclear. The CDR3 consists of 16 residues. Germline assignment: CDR1 SGHTA and CDR2 FQGNSA. V lost 5 bases, J lost 1 base, and 15 bases lay in between.